Presented here are 23 T cell receptor beta chains from one specimen sequenced in a study of shared clonotypes between healthy human individuals. Some clones are missing from TCRdb's copy, which holds only in-frame ones; the method was immunoSEQ multiplex PCR. Of about 470,000 clones in the sample, 70% to 80% are singletons; the top ten hold 13%. Source material: PBMCs. The receptor set was obtained from a woman in her forties in good health. Some clones in this sample may be carry-over from other donors' samples.

The chain employs TRBV7-8 and TRBJ2-1, with 10 bases matching TRBD2. The germline gives CDR1 SGHVS, CDR2 FQNEAQ. The V and J ends lost 5 bases and 3 bases, in that order; junction bases with no gene match: 10. The CDR3 spans 17 residues. The CDR3 coding sequence is TGTGCCAGCAGCATTACCGGGACTAGCGCCTACTACAATGAGCAGTTCTTC. This sequence encodes CASSITGTSAYYNEQFF.

The V gene is TRBV30, the J gene TRBJ2-7; 14 nucleotides agree with TRBD2. V was pared by 2 bases and J by 7 bases, with 4 bases of the junction left unmatched. The CDR3 consists of 14 residues. The germline V gene encodes CDR1 GTSNPN and CDR2 SVGIG (reference sequence). The CDR3 nucleotides are TGTGCCTGGAGTTCGACTAGCGGGAGGGGGGAGCAGTACTTC. It specifies CAWSSTSGRGEQYF.

The chain recombines TRBV5-1 with TRBJ2-2, with 9 bases that match TRBD1. V dropped 4 bases and J dropped 5; count of bases not matched to a gene: 3. This CDR3 contains 14 residues. Germline V gene sequence: CDR1 SGHRS, CDR2 YFSETQ. The CDR3 coding sequence is TGCGCCAGCAGCGGGACAGGGTGGACCGGGGAGCTGTTTTTT. It encodes CASSGTGWTGELFF. Variable domain in full (rest from reference TRBV5-1 and TRBJ2-2): KAGVTQTPRYLIKTRGQQVTLSCSPISGHRSVSWYQQTPGQGLQFLFEYFSETQRNKGNFPGRFSGRQFSNSRSEMNVSTLELGDSALYLCASSGTGWTGELFFGEGSRLTVL.

This clone turned up a few times. The chain carries TRBV18 and TRBJ1-2, with 8 positions matching TRBD1. The CDR3 sequence is 13 residues long. Germline CDR1 is KGHSH and CDR2 is LQKENI. V lost 6 bases, J lost 3 bases, and 3 bases stayed unmatched. The CDR3 loop reads CASSTGEHYGYTF. CDR3 coding DNA: TGTGCCAGCTCGACAGGGGAGCACTATGGCTACACCTTC.

This chain joins TRBV10-3 and TRBJ2-7, with TRBD2 matching over 11 bases. Unmatched junction bases numbered 13, after V lost 5 bases and J lost 13 bases. The CDR3 consists of 14 residues. Germline CDR1 ENHRY, CDR2 SYGVKD. CDR3 in amino acids: CAISPIGGGLAGYF. The CDR3 coding sequence is TGTGCCATCAGTCCCATAGGGGGTGGACTAGCGGGCTACTTC.

This rearrangement joins TRBV6-1 to TRBJ2-1; TRBD2 matches 10 bases. There are 16 residues in the CDR3. The junction had 5 bases not matched to a gene; V was cut back by 0 bases and J by 6 bases. CDR1 is MNHNS and CDR2 is SASEGT in the germline V gene. CDR3 sequence reads: CASSEARLAGSNEQFF. The CDR3 DNA is TGTGCCAGCAGTGAAGCGCGACTAGCGGGTAGCAATGAGCAGTTCTTC.

A remark on this clone: This may be a read error, as it is one base from a much larger clone. This sample also contains other DNA sequences that code for the same CDR3. The rearrangement uses TRBV18 and TRBJ1-5; no clear D gene. The CDR3 length is 16 residues. Germline CDR1 and CDR2: KGHSH and LQKENI. CDR3 region: CASSPNEAYSNQPQHF. The CDR3 DNA follows: TGCGCCAGCTCACCAAACGAAGCATATAGCAATCAGCCCCAGCATTTT.

The rearrangement uses TRBV5-1 and TRBJ2-1, with TRBD2 identical over 11 bases. Unmatched junction bases numbered 8, after V lost 0 bases and J lost 0 bases. The CDR3 loop spans 19 amino acids. The V gene's germline CDR1 is SGHRS and CDR2 YFSETQ. The CDR3 bases are TGCGCCAGCAGCTTGGCCATAGCGGGAGGGAGGCCCTCCTACAATGAGCAGTTCTTC. Translation: CASSLAIAGGRPSYNEQFF. The full variable domain, its missing parts supplied by reference TRBV5-1 and TRBJ2-1, is KAGVTQTPRYLIKTRGQQVTLSCSPISGHRSVSWYQQTPGQGLQFLFEYFSETQRNKGNFPGRFSGRQFSNSRSEMNVSTLELGDSALYLCASSLAIAGGRPSYNEQFFGPGTRLTVL.

The chain combines TRBV2 with TRBJ2-5; TRBD1 aligns across 10 bases. The DNA end favors TRBJ2-7, so the J call may be wrong. Per the germline V gene, CDR1 is SNHLY and CDR2 is FYNNEI. This CDR3 has 21 residues. CDR3 nucleotides: TGTGCCAGCAGTGACGGGACAGGGGAGGCCGGGAGGGCCATGAATCTCTACGAGCAGTACTTC. It is translated as CASSDGTGEAGRAMNLYEQYF.

The chain employs TRBV27 and TRBJ1-1, with D possibly being TRBD1 (6 bases). Germline V gene sequence: CDR1 MNHEY, CDR2 SMNVEV (reference sequence). The germline V and J ends were trimmed by 5 bases and 5 bases, with 9 bases remaining between them. The length of the CDR3 is 12 residues. The CDR3 sequence is CASSTGWTEAFF. CDR3 DNA sequence: TGTGCCAGCAGTACAGGGTGGACTGAAGCTTTCTTT.

This rearrangement joins TRBV5-4 to TRBJ2-2, with 10 bases that match TRBD2. Germline values: CDR1 SGHNT, CDR2 YYREEE (reference sequence). The V and J ends lost 4 bases and 0 bases, in that order; junction bases with no gene match: 3. The CDR3 totals 16 residues. The CDR3 DNA sequence: TGTGCCAGCAGCCTTCTAGCGGGAGCGAACACCGGGGAGCTGTTTTTT. Translating gives CASSLLAGANTGELFF.

In this sample, this clone turned up many times. J is TRBJ2-2 and V is TRBV28; D is uncertain. The CDR3 contains 11 residues. The V and J ends lost 7 bases and 3 bases respectively, with 3 bases between them. The germline gives CDR1 MDHEN, CDR2 SYDVKM. As DNA, the CDR3 is TGTGCCAGCAAAGACACCGGGGAGCTGTTTTTT. Its protein product is CASKDTGELFF. The complete variable domain, with remaining parts taken from reference TRBV28 and TRBJ2-2, reads DVKVTQSSRYLVKRTGEKVFLECVQDMDHENMFWYRQDPGLGLRLIYFSYDVKMKEKGDIPEGYSVSREKKERFSLILESASTNQTSMYLCASKDTGELFFGEGSRLTVL.

The chain combines TRBV6-5 with TRBJ1-2; D remains ambiguous. Germline CDR1 MNHEY, CDR2 SVGAGI. This CDR3 is built from 15 residues. V was shortened by 6 bases and J by 0 bases, with 14 bases between the two germline ends. The CDR3 sequence: CASSPDKLPNYGYTF. The CDR3 DNA reads TGTGCCAGCAGCCCTGACAAACTCCCTAACTATGGCTACACCTTC.

This clone has ten or more counts. The chain employs TRBV15 and TRBJ2-5; a possible D gene is TRBD2 (5 bases). Trimming pared 1 base from V and 4 bases from J, leaving 16 bases between. Germline CDR1 is LNHNV and CDR2 is YYDKDF (reference sequence). There are 16 residues in the CDR3. CDR3 sequence reads: CATSRARLPRGETQYF. The CDR3 DNA is TGTGCCACCAGCAGAGCCCGATTACCTCGGGGAGAGACCCAGTACTTC.

V and J are TRBV28 and TRBJ1-2; 8 nucleotides align to TRBD1. V gave up 1 base and J gave up 4 bases; unmatched junction bases: 5. This CDR3 comprises 15 residues. Germline V gene data show CDR1 as MDHEN and CDR2 as SYDVKM. CDR3 sequence reads: CASSLSRGRGYGYTF. In nucleotides, the CDR3 is TGTGCCAGCAGTTTATCCAGGGGGCGCGGCTATGGCTACACCTTC.

The V gene is TRBV27, the J gene TRBJ2-7, with D tentatively TRBD1 (6 bases). This CDR3 comprises 14 residues. Trimming removed 2 bases at V and 4 bases at J, with 12 bases between. Germline CDR1 and CDR2: MNHEY and SMNVEV (reference sequence). CDR3 region: CASSLGGAGYEQYF. Written as DNA, the CDR3 is TGTGCCAGCAGTTTAGGGGGCGCGGGTTACGAGCAGTACTTC.

This chain joins TRBV27 and TRBJ2-7; possibly TRBD1 for D (6 bases). Per germline, CDR1 MNHEY and CDR2 SMNVEV (reference sequence). V lost 10 bases to trimming and J lost 2 bases, with 21 bases between them. The CDR3 contains 15 residues. CDR3 DNA: TGTGCCACCCATCCTTCGACAGGTTTGCCCTACGAGCAGTACTTC. It specifies CATHPSTGLPYEQYF.

The chain uses TRBV11-2 and TRBJ2-3; D unresolved. CDR1 SGHAT and CDR2 FQNNGV come from the germline V gene. The CDR3 totals 15 residues. V lost 4 bases, J lost 7 bases, and 18 bases lay in between. CDR3 sequence (DNA): TGTGCCAGCAGCTCCCCCGGGCCTACAAGGCATACGCAGTATTTT. It encodes CASSSPGPTRHTQYF.

The chain uses TRBV5-1 and TRBJ1-1; TRBD1 matches at 7 bases. Germline loops: CDR1 SGHRS, CDR2 YFSETQ. The CDR3 totals 13 residues. V trimming: 6 bases; J trimming: 2 bases; junction bases outside the gene matches: 4. The CDR3 loop reads CASTGTVNTEAFF. The CDR3 bases are TGCGCCAGCACAGGGACAGTTAACACTGAAGCTTTCTTT.

This clone was observed a handful of times. In DNA form, the CDR3 reads TGCAGCGTTGACGGCGTAACCGGGGAGCTGTTTTTT. It encodes CSVDGVTGELFF. This chain links TRBV29-1 with TRBJ2-2, with no clear D. Trimming removed 3 bases at V and 5 bases at J, with 7 bases between. Germline V gene sequence: CDR1 SQVTM, CDR2 ANQGSEA. This CDR3 is 12 amino acids long.

This sequence joins TRBV5-4 and TRBJ2-3; D could derive from TRBD1 or TRBD2 (5 bases each). In germline, CDR1 is SGHNT, CDR2 YYREEE (reference sequence). The V and J ends lost 2 bases and 5 bases respectively, with 9 bases between them. CDR3 length: 13 amino acids. The CDR3 nucleotides are TGTGCCAGCAGCTTCGGTGGGGGAGATACGCAGTATTTT. Translated: CASSFGGGDTQYF.

In this sample, this clone turned up a few times. The rearrangement links TRBV4-1 to TRBJ2-1, with 12 bases that match TRBD2. The germline V gene has CDR1 MGHRA and CDR2 YSYEKL. V was pared by 0 bases and J by 7 bases, with 16 bases of the junction left unmatched. The CDR3 has 20 amino acids. DNA of the CDR3: TGCGCCAGCAGCCAAGATAAGAGGGCTAGCGGGAGGGCCGGCCCAAATGAGCAGTTCTTC. Protein: CASSQDKRASGRAGPNEQFF.

This chain joins TRBV7-2 and TRBJ2-2; TRBD2 might be the D (6 bases). The V gene's germline CDR1 is SGHTA and CDR2 FQGNSA. The CDR3 is made up of 16 amino acids. The germline V and J ends were trimmed by 5 bases and 2 bases, with 15 bases remaining between them. For the CDR3, the DNA is TGTGCCAGCAGCGTCGCGACTAGACTTAACACCGGGGAGCTGTTTTTT. Translating it yields CASSVATRLNTGELFF.